This T cell receptor beta chain stems from a study of blood T cell repertoires in COVID-19. After removal of 1 base from V and 5 bases from J, the junction contained 9 bases not matched to a gene. CDR3 length: 16 amino acids. Germline V gives CDR1 SGHDT, CDR2 YYEEEE. Method: immunoSEQ multiplex PCR; TCRdb's copy keeps in-frame clones and lacks some. The repertoire holds around 200,000 clones, around 85% seen once, with roughly a sixth in the top ten. This study enrolled people aged about 18 to 100 from 24 US geographic areas. This chain uses TRBV5-6 with TRBJ1-1; 9 nucleotides agree with TRBD1. The origin of this receptor is a man in his forties or fifties who had recovered from COVID-19. Sequenced input: PBMCs or T cells enriched from blood (not recorded which). The DNA of the CDR3 is TGTGCCAGCAGCTTGATACAGGGGGCAAGTTGGACTGAAGCTTTCTTT. Its translation is CASSLIQGASWTEAFF.